Sequencing of this T cell receptor (beta chain) was carried out in a study of T cells in Graves' hyperthyroidism and ophthalmopathy. TCR beta CDR3 regions were amplified from RNA. A set of HTBI primers served as the primers for a first-round RT-PCR of the TCR CDR3. TCRdb analysed the multiplex PCR reads with MiXCR anew, one entry per CDR3 protein. Here the sample spans around 380,000 distinct CDR3 sequences, around an eighth being singletons. In its sample, this clonotype was seen many times. The CDR3 covers 15 residues. The V gene's germline CDR1 is ENHRY and CDR2 SYGVKD. The V gene lost 4 bases and the J gene lost 7 bases, with 19 bases spanning the gap.

The J gene is TRBJ1-1, the V gene TRBV10-3, with D possibly matching TRBD1 (5 bases). The sequence derives from a man in his thirties or forties with Graves' hyperthyroidism that later progressed to Graves' ophthalmopathy. Sequencing was carried out using blood. The CDR3 coding sequence is TGTGCCATCAGTGCTTGGGGGGGGAGGGGTAATGAAGCTTTCTTT. Its protein product is CAISAWGGRGNEAFF.